This T cell receptor (beta chain) was identified during a study of T cell repertoires in cytomegalovirus infection. Study-level information: CMV epitopes that were recently identified and HLA-C-restricted were used alongside well-studied HLA-B-restricted ones. Indicated by public TCR beta signatures were CMV infection and matching HLA type.

Study-level points and caveats: Identification of carriers of CMV plus the relevant HLA was achieved through cumulative public TCR beta family frequency. In two of eight donors, the top clonotype was HLA-C-restricted CMV-specific.

The V gene's germline CDR1 is SEHNR and CDR2 FQNEAQ (reference sequence). The CDR3 runs 16 residues. V dropped 2 bases and J dropped 6 bases, with 19 bases sitting between them. About this clonotype itself: Its cognate antigen is unknown.

One entry per CDR3 protein results from TCRdb running MiXCR on the reads. This sample has 300,000 to 400,000 distinct CDR3 sequences, with about 27% found just once. V and J are TRBV7-9 and TRBJ1-2; no clear D gene. The sample was cultured PBMCs, taken from culture after CMV antigen stimulation. The TCR was taken from a human donor in good health (CMV status not recorded). Some clones in this sample may be carry-over from other donors' samples. DNA for the CDR3: TGTGCCAGCAGCTTACCTCCCCTCCCCCGCGAGGATGGCTACACCTTC. It is translated as CASSLPPLPREDGYTF.